One and the same sample provided the 18 T cell receptor beta chains below, sequenced in a study of Siglec-9 on CD8 T cells in melanoma. Profiling relied on immunoSEQ multiplex PCR, and the TCRdb table lists in-frame clones only, not all of them. The sample holds some 510 clones, about 60% seen once. The sequenced sample consisted of Siglec-9+ CD8+ T cells sorted from blood. These receptors were obtained from a human donor in good health.

This sequence joins TRBV7-5 and TRBJ2-1; the table calls TRBD2, which could not be checked here. TRBV7-5 is a listed pseudogene. CDR3 length equals 14 residues. CDR3 bases: TGTGCCAGCAGCTTAGGAGGTAGCGTTGATGAGCAGTTCTTC. As protein: CASSLGGSVDEQFF.

The chain employs TRBV13 and TRBJ1-2; no clear D gene. CDR3 length equals 18 residues. Between the trimmed V and J ends, which lost 4 bases and 6 bases, there was a span of 27 bases. CDR1 is PRHDT, CDR2 FYEKMQ, per germline (reference sequence). The CDR3 nucleotides are TGTGCCAGCAGCTCCCCCGACAACTCGCGGCGGGGTGGGAATGGCTACACCTTC. This translates into CASSSPDNSRRGGNGYTF.

V usage is TRBV6-4 and J usage is TRBJ2-2; D may be TRBD2 (5 bases). The V end was cut by 3 bases, the J end by 3 bases, with 5 bases between. The CDR3 runs 13 residues. Germline V gene lookup returns CDR1 MRHNA and CDR2 SNTAGT. The chain's CDR3 is CASSERDTGELFF. CDR3 in DNA: TGTGCCAGCAGTGAGCGGGACACCGGGGAGCTGTTTTTT.

This rearrangement joins TRBV5-1 to TRBJ2-3, with D possibly TRBD2 on 7 matching bases. Germline CDR1 SGHRS, CDR2 YFSETQ. CDR3 length: 17 amino acids. Trimming removed 0 bases at V and 7 bases at J, with 21 bases between. This chain's CDR3 is CASSLALGYGGRNTQYF. DNA for the CDR3: TGCGCCAGCAGCTTGGCCTTAGGTTACGGGGGGCGGAATACGCAGTATTTT.

This chain uses TRBV5-1 with TRBJ2-3; D remains unclear. CDR3 length: 17 residues. The germline CDR1 and CDR2 sequences are SGHRS and YFSETQ. Trimming took off 0 bases at V and 0 bases at J, with 14 bases between the two ends. The CDR3 sequence is CASSLEIVGKSTDTQYF. Written as DNA, the CDR3 is TGCGCCAGCAGCTTGGAAATCGTAGGGAAAAGCACAGATACGCAGTATTTT.

Only a few counts were recorded for this clone. The rearrangement links TRBV6-5 to TRBJ1-5, with D unresolved. In germline, CDR1 is MNHEY, CDR2 SVGAGI. This CDR3 spans 12 amino acids. The ends were cut back, 0 bases at V and 13 bases at J, with 10 bases in the middle. CDR3 coding DNA: TGTGCCAGCAGTTACTCCCGTAGAGGACAGCATTTT. It codes for CASSYSRRGQHF.

In its sample, this clone is medium-sized (0.01 to 0.1%). V and J are TRBV4-1 and TRBJ2-3; the D is unclear. V lost 0 bases and J 0 bases, leaving 7 bases between the germline ends. The CDR3 sequence is 15 residues long. Germline V gives CDR1 MGHRA, CDR2 YSYEKL. The CDR3, as DNA: TGCGCCAGCAGCCAAGATCCCTCTAGCACAGATACGCAGTATTTT. Its protein is CASSQDPSSTDTQYF.

This chain links TRBV6-4 with TRBJ2-3; 9 bases match TRBD2. V shed 2 bases and J 5 bases; nucleotides not matched to a gene: 2. Germline V gene data show CDR1 as MRHNA and CDR2 as SNTAGT. This CDR3 comprises 14 residues. The CDR3: CASSDGREGDTQYF. The CDR3 bases are TGTGCCAGCAGTGACGGGCGGGAGGGAGATACGCAGTATTTT.

The CDR3 sequence: CASSLGTGYEQYV. CDR3 nucleotides: TGTGCCAGCAGCTTAGGAACGGGCTACGAGCAGTACGTC. The rearrangement joins TRBV11-2 to TRBJ2-7; D remains ambiguous. Trimming left V 1 base short and J 3 bases short, with 7 bases between. The CDR3 length is 13 residues. CDR1 and CDR2 from the germline V gene are SGHAT and FQNNGV.

This clone was observed a few times. The chain employs TRBV9 and TRBJ2-1; D call uncertain. The germline gives CDR1 SGDLS, CDR2 YYNGEE. The V end lost 4 bases, the J end lost 0 bases, and 11 bases lay between the germline ends. The length of the CDR3 is 15 residues. CDR3 protein: CASSPPAVSYNEQFF. In DNA, the CDR3 is TGTGCCAGCAGCCCGCCGGCGGTCTCCTACAATGAGCAGTTCTTC. The full variable domain, rest sourced from reference TRBV9 and TRBJ2-1, is DSGVTQTPKHLITATGQRVTLRCSPRSGDLSVYWYQQSLDQGLQFLIQYYNGEERAKGNILERFSAQQFPDLHSELNLSSLELGDSALYFCASSPPAVSYNEQFFGPGTRLTVL.

The V and J genes are TRBV15 and TRBJ2-5; D might be TRBD1 (5 bases). Germline V lookup: CDR1 LNHNV, CDR2 YYDKDF (reference sequence). This CDR3 is built from 14 residues. Trimming removed 3 bases at V and 2 bases at J, with 10 bases between. The CDR3: CATSSREIQETQYF. In DNA form, the CDR3 reads TGTGCCACCAGCAGCAGGGAAATACAAGAGACCCAGTACTTC. The full variable domain, completed using reference TRBV15 and TRBJ2-5, is DAMVIQNPRYQVTQFGKPVTLSCSQTLNHNVMYWYQQKSSQAPKLLFHYYDKDFNNEADTPDNFQSRRPNTSFCFLDIRSPGLGDTAMYLCATSSREIQETQYFGPGTRLLVL.

This clone was recorded once. J is TRBJ2-1 and V is TRBV2; D perhaps matches TRBD1 (6 bases). Per the germline V gene, CDR1 is SNHLY and CDR2 is FYNNEI. The CDR3 runs 14 residues. Between the trimmed V and J ends, which lost 9 bases and 0 bases, there was a span of 12 bases. In DNA form, the CDR3 reads TGTGCCAGGATAAGGGACAACTCCTACAATGAGCAGTTCTTC. This sequence encodes CARIRDNSYNEQFF.

The genes are TRBV19 and TRBJ2-5, with D uncertain. Looked up from germline, CDR1 is LNHDA and CDR2 is SQIVND (reference sequence). This CDR3 spans 11 amino acids. V lost 9 bases and J 3 bases, leaving 8 bases between the germline ends. The DNA of the CDR3 is TGTGCCAGGCGGACGGAAGAGACCCAGTACTTC. Translating it yields CARRTEETQYF.

The chain carries TRBV29-1 and TRBJ2-1; 9 bases fit TRBD1. CDR1 is SQVTM, CDR2 ANQGSEA, per germline. The V gene end was trimmed by 4 bases and the J gene end by 0 bases; junction bases not matched to a gene: 7. The CDR3 covers 16 residues. The CDR3 spells CSVVGQGKYSYNEQFF. CDR3 bases: TGCAGCGTTGTTGGACAGGGGAAATACTCCTACAATGAGCAGTTCTTC.

V gene TRBV13 combines with J gene TRBJ2-1; 15 nucleotides align to TRBD2. This CDR3 is 17 amino acids long. V gave up 5 bases and J gave up 4 bases; unmatched junction bases: 6. The germline gives CDR1 PRHDT, CDR2 FYEKMQ (reference sequence). The CDR3 region has the DNA TGTGCCAGCAGCCACGGACTAGCGGGAGGGGGTTACAATGAGCAGTTCTTC. Its translation is CASSHGLAGGGYNEQFF.

V is TRBV19 and J is TRBJ2-7; TRBD1 aligns across 10 bases. This CDR3 contains 15 residues. V dropped 5 bases and J dropped 5; count of bases not matched to a gene: 9. Germline V lookup: CDR1 LNHDA, CDR2 SQIVND (reference sequence). The CDR3 coding sequence is TGTGCCAGTAGTCCCCCCGGGACAGGGGTCAACGAGCAGTACGTC. Its protein is CASSPPGTGVNEQYV.

The genes are TRBV18 and TRBJ2-1, with D unclear. Germline CDR1 reads KGHSH; CDR2 reads LQKENI. This CDR3 has 10 amino acids. Trimming took off 6 bases at V and 7 bases at J, with 4 bases between the two ends. The CDR3 here is CASSLNEQFF. In DNA, the CDR3 is TGTGCCAGCTCCCTTAATGAGCAGTTCTTC.

The chain couples TRBV21-1 to TRBJ1-5; no DNA check was done on the table's D call, TRBD1. TRBV21-1 is given as a pseudogene. This CDR3 is 17 amino acids long. CDR3 loop: CASRRGANQGHDQPQHF. The CDR3 DNA is TGTGCCAGCAGACGAGGTGCCAATCAGGGGCACGATCAGCCCCAGCATTTT.